This TCR beta chain was captured by sequencing in a study of blood T cell repertoires in COVID-19. Per the authors' pipeline: It was from reference gene primer amplification that nucleated cell counts were estimated. The repertoire was sequenced with immunoSEQ multiplex PCR; TCRdb's copy has only in-frame clones and lacks some. V, J and clone size were drawn from that table, and D and trimming were deduced from the DNA. The profile shows more than 95,000 clones, around nine tenths of them singletons. This receptor was taken from a human donor in a cohort sampled during active COVID-19. Sample: peripheral blood.

The CDR3 loop is CASSFRRASGYTF. The CDR3 DNA follows: TGTGCCAGCAGCTTCCGCAGGGCATCGGGCTACACCTTC. The J gene is TRBJ1-2, the V gene TRBV11-2; TRBD1 might be the D (5 bases). Trimming removed 3 bases at V and 8 bases at J, with 13 bases between. Germline lookup yields CDR1 SGHAT and CDR2 FQNNGV. The CDR3 loop spans 13 amino acids.